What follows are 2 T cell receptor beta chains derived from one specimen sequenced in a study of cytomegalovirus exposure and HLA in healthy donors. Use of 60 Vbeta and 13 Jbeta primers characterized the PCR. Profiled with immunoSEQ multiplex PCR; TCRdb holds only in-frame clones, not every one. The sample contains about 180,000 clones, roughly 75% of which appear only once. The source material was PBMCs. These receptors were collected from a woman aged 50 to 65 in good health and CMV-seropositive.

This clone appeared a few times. The CDR3 spells CASSLLGQNNQPQHF. CDR3 nucleotide sequence: TGCGCCAGCAGCTTATTGGGACAAAACAATCAGCCCCAGCATTTT. The genes are TRBV5-1 and TRBJ1-5; D perhaps matches TRBD1 (6 bases). This CDR3 contains 15 residues. The ends were cut back, 2 bases at V and 3 bases at J, with 12 bases in the middle. Germline values: CDR1 SGHRS, CDR2 YFSETQ.

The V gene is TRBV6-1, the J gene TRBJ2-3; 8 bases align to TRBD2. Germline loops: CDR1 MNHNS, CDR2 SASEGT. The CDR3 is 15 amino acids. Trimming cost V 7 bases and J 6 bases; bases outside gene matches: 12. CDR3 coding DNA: TGTGCCAGCAATAACAGGCCCGGGGGGGAGGATACGCAGTATTTT. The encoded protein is CASNNRPGGEDTQYF.